This T cell receptor beta chain comes out of a study of T cells expressing NK-cell markers. Germline CDR1 is SGHKS and CDR2 is YYEKEE (reference sequence). This CDR3 comprises 13 residues. TCRdb re-analyzed the 5' RACE reads; it lists each CDR3 protein once, without DNA. The listing records 200,000 to 300,000 distinct CDR3 sequences. Material for sequencing was blood T cells: a sorted CD56 or NKG2C T cell subset, CD4+ or CD8+ T cells, or bulk PBMC T cells (not recorded which). The chain employs TRBV5-5 and TRBJ2-7; the D call from TCRdb, TRBD1, cannot be confirmed without DNA. The clonotype originates from a woman aged 18-69 years in good health. Here the CDR3 reads CASSWTETYEQYF.